The 5 T cell receptor beta chains reported below all come from one sample, sequenced in a study of chemoradiotherapy in HPV16-positive cancers. The assay was immunoSEQ multiplex PCR, and TCRdb's table has in-frame clones only and misses some. Here the sample spans around 8,000 clones, 65% to 80% being singletons. The sample was collected from a patient who underwent chemoradiotherapy. These receptors all stem from a human donor with HPV-associated anogenital cancer.

The table lists this clone with a few counts. The genes are TRBV4-1 and TRBJ1-5; D unresolved. This CDR3 is 15 amino acids long. The V gene's germline CDR1 is MGHRA and CDR2 YSYEKL. The germline V and J ends were trimmed by 1 base and 3 bases, with 10 bases remaining between them. The CDR3 region has the DNA TGCGCCAGCAGCCAAGCTGTGGGTGTCAATCAGCCCCAGCATTTT. Its translation is CASSQAVGVNQPQHF.

This rearrangement joins TRBV2 to TRBJ2-5, with 9 bases identical to TRBD1. Germline V gene sequence: CDR1 SNHLY, CDR2 FYNNEI. CDR3 size: 15 residues. J lost 5 bases, V lost 4 bases, and 8 bases had no gene match. In DNA form, the CDR3 reads TGTGCCAGCAGTGGCCGAAGGACAGGGGCGGAGACCCAGTACTTC. Translated: CASSGRRTGAETQYF.

This clone occurred once. The rearrangement uses TRBV6-1 and TRBJ1-1; D possibly corresponds to TRBD1 (5 bases). Germline V gene data show CDR1 as MNHNS and CDR2 as SASEGT. This CDR3 comprises 12 residues. Trimming shortened V by 6 bases and J by 3 bases, and 8 bases separated the two germline ends. The CDR3 is CASRGTHTEAFF. DNA of the CDR3: TGTGCCAGCAGAGGGACCCACACTGAAGCTTTCTTT.

The rearrangement links TRBV9 to TRBJ2-1; TRBD2 matches 9 bases. The ends lost 4 bases at V and 7 bases at J; junction bases unmatched: 12. The CDR3 extends over 16 amino acids. Germline assignment: CDR1 SGDLS and CDR2 YYNGEE. The CDR3 coding sequence is TGTGCCAGCAGCCCCAAGAGCGCGGGGGGGCGTAATGAGCAGTTCTTC. Its translation: CASSPKSAGGRNEQFF.

A few counts support this clone. The chain is built from TRBV7-9 and TRBJ1-6; 7 bases map to TRBD1. The CDR3 sequence is 16 residues long. The trim removed 6 bases at V and 8 bases at J, leaving 13 bases unmatched. From germline, CDR1 is SEHNR and CDR2 FQNEAQ (reference sequence). The CDR3 region is CASSSLQGRGDSPLHF. Here the CDR3 DNA reads TGTGCCAGCAGTTCCTTACAGGGGAGAGGGGATTCACCCCTCCACTTT.